Listed here are 32 T cell receptor beta chains from one sample, sequenced in a study of T cells after yellow fever vaccination. TCRdb re-called the 5' RACE reads with MiXCR, one entry per CDR3 protein. The profile shows some 390,000 distinct CDR3 sequences, roughly 20% of them singletons. This material consisted of PBMCs, taken before the yellow fever booster vaccination. All receptors come from a young man who received the YFV17D yellow fever vaccine.

This chain's CDR3 is CASSLSLRTNTEAFF. CDR3 nucleotide sequence: TGTGCCAGCAGCTTAAGTCTGAGAACGAACACTGAAGCTTTCTTT. The rearrangement links TRBV7-9 to TRBJ1-1, with D uncertain. CDR1 is SEHNR, CDR2 FQNEAQ, per germline (reference sequence). The CDR3 loop spans 15 amino acids. V lost 2 bases and J 1 base, leaving 11 bases between the germline ends.

This sequence joins TRBV19 and TRBJ1-2; TRBD1 might be the D (5 bases). The CDR3 contains 13 residues. Germline CDR1 LNHDA, CDR2 SQIVND (reference sequence). V was cut by 6 bases and J by 4 bases, with 12 bases left in between. The CDR3 sequence: CASRAGPVYGYTF. In nucleotides, the CDR3 is TGTGCCAGTAGGGCGGGGCCGGTCTATGGCTACACCTTC. Full variable domain (rest looked up from reference TRBV19 and TRBJ1-2): DGGITQSPKYLFRKEGQNVTLSCEQNLNHDAMYWYRQDPGQGLRLIYYSQIVNDFQKGDIAEGYSVSREKKESFPLTVTSAQKNPTAFYLCASRAGPVYGYTFGSGTRLTVV.

The V and J genes are TRBV5-1 and TRBJ2-6; no definite D call. Trimming removed 7 bases at V and 0 bases at J, with 14 bases between. From germline, CDR1 is SGHRS and CDR2 YFSETQ. CDR3 length equals 16 residues. The CDR3 DNA reads TGCGCCAGCGCCGTGGGTGCGAGCTCTGGGGCCAACGTCCTGACTTTC. Amino acids: CASAVGASSGANVLTF.

This clonotype was seen at least ten times. V gene TRBV7-2 combines with J gene TRBJ2-1; D ambiguous. The V end lost 8 bases, the J end lost 3 bases, and 5 bases lay between the germline ends. From germline, CDR1 is SGHTA and CDR2 FQGNSA. This CDR3 contains 11 residues. DNA of the CDR3: TGTGCCAGCTCATTCTACAATGAGCAGTTCTTC. Its protein product is CASSFYNEQFF. The full variable domain, rest sourced from reference TRBV7-2 and TRBJ2-1, is GAGVSQSPSNKVTEKGKDVELRCDPISGHTALYWYRQSLGQGLEFLIYFQGNSAPDKSGLPSDRFSAERTGGSVSTLTIQRTQQEDSAVYLCASSFYNEQFFGPGTRLTVL.

V and J are TRBV4-2 and TRBJ2-1; 8 bases align to TRBD2. CDR3 length: 17 residues. V shed 1 base and J 0 bases; nucleotides not matched to a gene: 5. Germline V gene lookup returns CDR1 LGHNA and CDR2 YNFKEQ. In DNA form, the CDR3 reads TGTGCCAGCAGCCAAGGGGACGGGGGGGCCTCCTACAATGAGCAGTTCTTC. Protein product: CASSQGDGGASYNEQFF.

The chain couples TRBV24-1 to TRBJ2-2, with D unclear. The CDR3 is made up of 13 amino acids. V was pared by 5 bases and J by 7 bases, with 10 bases between. Per germline, CDR1 KGHDR and CDR2 SFDVKD. The CDR3 DNA reads as TGTGCCACCAGTGCGGGTTTAGGCGGGGAGCTGTTTTTT. Translation gives CATSAGLGGELFF.

The chain couples TRBV7-9 to TRBJ2-6; 7 nucleotides align to TRBD1. With V trimmed by 6 bases and J by 3 bases, 8 bases remained unmatched. Germline V CDR1 and CDR2: SEHNR, FQNEAQ (reference sequence). The CDR3 is 16 amino acids. The CDR3: CASRQGTADGANVLTF. In DNA form, the CDR3 reads TGTGCCAGCAGGCAAGGGACAGCCGATGGGGCCAACGTCCTGACTTTC.

This chain connects TRBV29-1 to TRBJ2-1; D might be TRBD1 (6 bases). From germline, CDR1 is SQVTM and CDR2 ANQGSEA. Deletions cut 7 bases from V and 6 bases from J, with 13 bases between. The CDR3 contains 12 residues. As DNA, the CDR3 is TGCAGCGGCACAGACAGGAGCAATGAGCAGTTCTTC. The encoded protein is CSGTDRSNEQFF.

This clonotype has just a few counts. The chain has TRBV4-1 and TRBJ1-1; the D is unclear. Trimming removed 5 bases at V and 3 bases at J, with 10 bases between. CDR1 is MGHRA and CDR2 is YSYEKL in the germline V gene. The CDR3 has 13 amino acids. The CDR3: CASSSPQYTEAFF. CDR3 DNA sequence: TGCGCCAGCAGCTCCCCACAGTACACTGAAGCTTTCTTT.

The rearrangement joins TRBV4-1 to TRBJ2-7, with D possibly TRBD2 on 6 matching bases. Germline assignment: CDR1 MGHRA and CDR2 YSYEKL. The CDR3 covers 16 residues. Trimming removed 0 bases from V and 3 bases from J, with 15 bases in between. This CDR3 reads CASSQEGMRRGYEQYF. CDR3 bases: TGCGCCAGCAGCCAAGAAGGTATGCGGAGGGGCTACGAGCAGTACTTC.

This rearrangement joins TRBV6-2 or TRBV6-3 to TRBJ2-2; 9 bases are a match to TRBD2. The length of the CDR3 is 17 residues. Germline CDR1 is MNHEY and CDR2 is SVGEGT. Germline trimming cut 2 bases from V and 3 bases from J; bases unmatched to any gene: 7. This CDR3 reads CASSYMRGGVDTGELFF. Written as DNA, the CDR3 is TGTGCCAGCAGTTACATGCGGGGGGGCGTGGACACCGGGGAGCTGTTTTTT.

This sequence joins TRBV20-1 and TRBJ1-1; D unclear. Germline assignment: CDR1 DFQATT and CDR2 SNEGSKA (reference sequence). With 0 bases removed from V and 2 bases from J, the gap between germline ends came to 10 bases. The CDR3 is 14 amino acids. CDR3 protein: CSARDPGGNTEAFF. The CDR3 bases are TGCAGTGCTAGAGATCCAGGTGGAAACACTGAAGCTTTCTTT.

The chain combines TRBV12-3 or TRBV12-4 with TRBJ1-2, with 8 bases matching TRBD1. This CDR3 has 14 residues. After removal of 6 bases from V and 1 base from J, the junction contained 4 bases not matched to a gene. CDR3 nucleotide sequence: TGTGCCAGCAGCAGGGGACAGGTTAACTATGGCTACACCTTC. It specifies CASSRGQVNYGYTF.

This clonotype was seen a few times. The gene calls are TRBV4-3 and TRBJ1-1; D is perhaps TRBD1 (5 bases). This CDR3 has 16 amino acids. CDR1 is LGHNA, CDR2 YSLEER, per germline. Trimming cost V 3 bases and J 0 bases, with 14 bases left between them. The CDR3 region is CASSHLPPTVNTEAFF. CDR3 bases: TGCGCCAGCAGCCACCTCCCGCCGACAGTGAACACTGAAGCTTTCTTT.

This rearrangement joins TRBV20-1 to TRBJ2-2; the D gene is possibly TRBD2 (5 bases). The CDR3 extends over 15 amino acids. The V gene's germline CDR1 is DFQATT and CDR2 SNEGSKA (reference sequence). The V end lost 1 base, the J end lost 0 bases, and 9 bases lay between the germline ends. The CDR3, as DNA: TGCAGTGCTAGAGGTCTCGGGGCGAACACCGGGGAGCTGTTTTTT. It specifies CSARGLGANTGELFF.

V gene TRBV27 combines with J gene TRBJ2-3, with D perhaps matching TRBD1 (6 bases). V dropped 6 bases and J dropped 0 bases, with 13 bases sitting between them. CDR3 length: 15 amino acids. The germline gives CDR1 MNHEY, CDR2 SMNVEV (reference sequence). The CDR3 DNA is TGTGCCAGCAGCCGCAGGGGTGCTAGCACAGATACGCAGTATTTT. Protein: CASSRRGASTDTQYF.

The chain joins TRBV24-1 to TRBJ2-3; a possible D gene is TRBD1 (6 bases). This CDR3 has 15 amino acids. Germline lookup yields CDR1 KGHDR and CDR2 SFDVKD. V lost 3 bases and J lost 1, with 10 bases in between. The CDR3 spells CATSDPGEGTDTQYF. In nucleotides, the CDR3 is TGTGCCACCAGTGATCCAGGGGAAGGCACAGATACGCAGTATTTT.

CDR3 DNA: TGTGCCATCAGTGAGCCGGGACAGGGGTCACTCGGGGAGCTGTTTTTT. It yields the protein CAISEPGQGSLGELFF. This chain uses TRBV10-3 with TRBJ2-2; 10 nucleotides line up with TRBD1. Germline V gene data show CDR1 as ENHRY and CDR2 as SYGVKD. J gave up 7 bases and V 2 bases, and 7 bases lay outside the gene matches. The CDR3 totals 16 residues.

This clonotype was seen a few times. The J gene is TRBJ2-3, the V gene TRBV5-1, with 10 bases aligning to TRBD2. The CDR3 is made up of 11 amino acids. Germline trimming cut 4 bases from V and 12 bases from J; bases unmatched to any gene: 2. Germline V gives CDR1 SGHRS, CDR2 YFSETQ. CDR3 in amino acids: CASSASGGQYF. The CDR3 DNA is TGCGCCAGCAGCGCTAGCGGGGGCCAGTATTTT.

The V gene is TRBV14, the J gene TRBJ2-3; 9 bases agree with TRBD2. The ends lost 0 bases at V and 1 base at J; junction bases unmatched: 5. Germline lookup yields CDR1 SGHDN and CDR2 FVKESK. The CDR3 extends over 17 amino acids. The CDR3 DNA reads as TGTGCCAGCAGCCAAGATCGGGCTAGCGGGGGCACAGATACGCAGTATTTT. Translation: CASSQDRASGGTDTQYF.

The J gene is TRBJ2-2, the V gene TRBV6-5; TRBD1 is a possible D gene (5 bases). Germline V gives CDR1 MNHEY, CDR2 SVGAGI. The length of the CDR3 is 11 residues. Trimming removed 7 bases at V and 8 bases at J, with 8 bases between. The CDR3 DNA is TGTGCCAGCAATGCAGGGGGGGAGCTGTTTTTT. Translation: CASNAGGELFF.

This clonotype has a handful of counts. The chain couples TRBV29-1 to TRBJ2-1; 10 bases are shared with TRBD1. CDR3 size: 15 residues. The V and J ends lost 7 bases and 7 bases, in that order; junction bases with no gene match: 13. Germline CDR1 is SQVTM and CDR2 is ANQGSEA. The CDR3 nucleotides read TGCAGCGGTAAGAACCGGGACAGGGGACTGAATGAGCAGTTCTTC. This codes for CSGKNRDRGLNEQFF.

The V and J genes are TRBV6-2 or TRBV6-3 and TRBJ1-1; D unclear. With 2 bases removed from V and 7 bases from J, the gap between germline ends came to 8 bases. Looked up from germline, CDR1 is MNHEY and CDR2 is SVGEGT. The CDR3 totals 12 residues. This chain's CDR3 is CASSYQDGEAFF. DNA for the CDR3: TGTGCCAGCAGTTACCAGGACGGTGAAGCTTTCTTT.

The rearrangement links TRBV27 to TRBJ1-1; 8 bases match TRBD1. Trimming cost V 5 bases and J 8 bases; bases outside gene matches: 13. CDR1 MNHEY and CDR2 SMNVEV come from the germline V gene (reference sequence). The CDR3 runs to 15 residues. The CDR3 loop is CASSLTAGTGVEAFF. The CDR3, as DNA: TGTGCCAGCAGTCTGACCGCCGGGACAGGAGTCGAAGCTTTCTTT.

This clonotype has more than one count but fewer than ten. V gene TRBV27 combines with J gene TRBJ1-2, with 9 bases lining up with TRBD1. This CDR3 is built from 15 residues. Germline V gene sequence: CDR1 MNHEY, CDR2 SMNVEV (reference sequence). The ends lost 6 bases at V and 4 bases at J; junction bases unmatched: 9. The CDR3 DNA reads TGTGCCAGCAGGGATAAGACAGGGGGGAGCTATGGCTACACCTTC. Residues: CASRDKTGGSYGYTF.

This clonotype was seen more than once but under ten times. This CDR3 is CASEGARAGEDTQYF. In DNA form, the CDR3 reads TGTGCCAGCGAGGGAGCCCGGGCGGGGGAAGATACGCAGTATTTT. The chain uses TRBV28 and TRBJ2-3; TRBD2 aligns across 7 bases. Trimming took 8 bases from V and 5 from J; bases not matched to a gene: 13. The CDR3 is 15 amino acids. The germline V gene encodes CDR1 MDHEN and CDR2 SYDVKM.

This sequence joins TRBV4-1 and TRBJ1-2; 8 nucleotides align to TRBD1. Trimming at V came to 4 bases and at J to 6 bases, leaving 7 bases not matched to a gene. This CDR3 spans 14 amino acids. Germline V gene data show CDR1 as MGHRA and CDR2 as YSYEKL. The CDR3 is CASSPRQGANGYTF. For the CDR3, the DNA is TGCGCCAGCAGCCCAAGGCAGGGGGCTAATGGCTACACCTTC.

This clonotype was observed at least ten times. The J gene is TRBJ2-3, the V gene TRBV4-1, with D unclear. CDR3 length: 15 residues. With 6 bases removed from V and 0 bases from J, the gap between germline ends came to 13 bases. CDR1 is MGHRA, CDR2 YSYEKL, per germline. CDR3 nucleotide sequence: TGCGCCAGCAGGGATACCACTTCTAGCACAGATACGCAGTATTTT. As protein: CASRDTTSSTDTQYF.

This clonotype was seen many times. This chain links TRBV6-5 with TRBJ2-5, with 12 positions matching TRBD2. Germline V gene data show CDR1 as MNHEY and CDR2 as SVGAGI. The CDR3 totals 15 residues. With 2 bases clipped from V and 5 bases from J, the junction kept 3 bases outside the gene matches. This CDR3 is CASSYTSGGPETQYF. The CDR3 DNA follows: TGTGCCAGCAGTTACACTAGCGGGGGGCCTGAGACCCAGTACTTC.

V and J are TRBV11-2 and TRBJ1-2, with TRBD1 matching over 7 bases. With V trimmed by 3 bases and J by 3 bases, 4 bases remained unmatched. The CDR3 covers 14 residues. From germline, CDR1 is SGHAT and CDR2 FQNNGV. CDR3 sequence (DNA): TGTGCCAGCAGCTTCCCCAGGGGGTACTATGGCTACACCTTC. Translation gives CASSFPRGYYGYTF.

The V gene is TRBV5-1, the J gene TRBJ1-6, with TRBD1 as a possible D gene (5 bases). Germline V gene lookup returns CDR1 SGHRS and CDR2 YFSETQ. With 5 bases removed from V and 5 bases from J, the gap between germline ends came to 20 bases. The CDR3 loop spans 17 amino acids. CDR3 DNA sequence: TGCGCCAGCAGTCCGAGCGGGGGAGCGGCGGATAATTCACCCCTCCACTTT. Translated, it gives CASSPSGGAADNSPLHF.

The rearrangement joins TRBV7-9 to TRBJ2-5; D possibly uses TRBD1 or TRBD2 (5 bases each). The V and J ends lost 5 bases and 1 base respectively, with 17 bases between them. CDR1 SEHNR and CDR2 FQNEAQ come from the germline V gene (reference sequence). CDR3 length: 16 amino acids. The CDR3 nucleotides are TGTGCCAGCAGCCGAATACTTGGGGGTCCCCAAGAGACCCAGTACTTC. Translated: CASSRILGGPQETQYF.